This T cell receptor beta chain was documented in a study of T cells after yellow fever vaccination. V was shortened by 5 bases and J by 0 bases, with 10 bases between the two germline ends. The CDR3 is 14 amino acids. Per the germline V gene, CDR1 is SQVTM and CDR2 is ANQGSEA. MiXCR, applied by TCRdb to the 5' RACE reads, yields one record per CDR3 protein. This sample carries 250,000 or so distinct CDR3 sequences, roughly 6.2% of them seen once, and the ten largest clones take roughly 1%. The rearrangement uses TRBV29-1 and TRBJ2-2, with D perhaps matching TRBD1 (7 bases). The sequence derives from a man aged 25 to 45 who received the YFV17D yellow fever vaccine. Sequences were derived from CD4+ T cells sorted from PBMCs, sampled on the day of the yellow fever booster vaccination. Here the CDR3 reads CSVQGGANTGELFF. The CDR3 region has the DNA TGCAGCGTTCAGGGGGGCGCGAACACCGGGGAGCTGTTTTTT.